Listed below are T cell receptor beta chains from one sample, sequenced in a study of blood T cell repertoires in COVID-19. Assay used: immunoSEQ multiplex PCR; TCRdb lists only in-frame clones, some missing. The sample contains some 240,000 clones, about 90% of which appear only once. Sequencing used peripheral blood. These receptors all stem from a woman in her sixties with COVID-19, enrolled during active disease. Each CDR3 is given with its conserved first and last residue. Each record gives: J gene, V gene, clone size, D gene, CDR3 DNA, CDR3 protein. A D gene is named only where the DNA matches it firmly. Rows give clone size only sometimes, using once, few, many, or a class for an expanded clone.

TRBJ2-2,TRBV9,once,NA,TGTGCCAGCAGCGTAGCTGTTGGACACGTGAACACCGGGGAGCTGTTTTTT,CASSVAVGHVNTGELFF
TRBJ1-1,TRBV27,NA,NA,TGTGCCAGCAGTTTAAAAACCCTACAGGAGCTCAACACTGAAGCTTTCTTT,CASSLKTLQELNTEAFF
TRBJ2-1,TRBV10-3,NA,TRBD1,TGTGCCATCAGTGACCCGGGACAGTACGGTGGGTACAATGAGCAGTTCTTC,CAISDPGQYGGYNEQFF
TRBJ1-2,TRBV2,NA,NA,TGTGCCAGCAGTGTACAGGCATCTAACTATGGCTACACCTTC,CASSVQASNYGYTF
TRBJ1-5,TRBV2,NA,NA,TGTGCCAGCAGTGAAGGGACAGCTGCCGGTCAGCCCCAGCATTTT,CASSEGTAAGQPQHF
TRBJ1-2,TRBV19,NA,NA,TGTGCCAGTACCAATATGCAGAGGGGGAACTACACCTTC,CASTNMQRGNYTF
TRBJ1-3,TRBV6-6,NA,NA,TGTGCCATTCATCCAGGGGCATCTTCTGGAAACACCATATATTTT,CAIHPGASSGNTIYF
TRBJ2-2,TRBV4-1,NA,TRBD2,TGCGCCAGCAGCTATATACCAGCGGGATTTCGCACCGGGGAGCTGTTTTTT,CASSYIPAGFRTGELFF
TRBJ1-2,TRBV5-5,NA,NA,TGTGCCAGCAGCTTGGCCGGTGGACAGTTGGATGGCTACACCTTC,CASSLAGGQLDGYTF
TRBJ1-3,TRBV19,NA,NA,TGTGCCAGCGCAGACACCTCTGGAAACACCATATATTTT,CASADTSGNTIYF
TRBJ2-3,TRBV27,NA,TRBD1,TGTGCCAGCAGTTTTGAAGGGGGCCCCGGGGTGGATACGCAGTATTTT,CASSFEGGPGVDTQYF
TRBJ2-3,TRBV18,NA,TRBD2,TGTGCCAGCTCACGAGCGGGGGCAAGCACAGATACGCAGTATTTT,CASSRAGASTDTQYF
TRBJ2-7,TRBV4-3,NA,TRBD2,TGCGCCAGCAGCCAGGCGGTCCAGGATTGGCGGGGGGCGACCTACGAGCAGTACTTC,CASSQAVQDWRGATYEQYF
TRBJ2-3,TRBV29-1,NA,NA,TGCAGCGCGGGGATTTTCAGCGGTACGCAGTATTTT,CSAGIFSGTQYF
TRBJ1-1,TRBV7-2,NA,NA,TGTGCCAGCAGGAGCGCTGGGGGGGTTGGTAGCACTGAAGCTTTCTTT,CASRSAGGVGSTEAFF
TRBJ1-2,TRBV11-2,NA,TRBD1,TGTGCCAGCAGCTTAACCGGGACAGGGCCCTATGGCTACACCTTC,CASSLTGTGPYGYTF
TRBJ1-1,TRBV5-1,NA,TRBD1,TGCGCCAGCGCTGTTGGGGACAGGGGGGTTACTGAAGCTTTCTTT,CASAVGDRGVTEAFF
TRBJ2-7,TRBV5-1,NA,NA,TGCGCCAGCAGCTTGGATTTCACCTACGAGCAGTACTTC,CASSLDFTYEQYF
TRBJ1-1,TRBV5-5,NA,NA,TGTGCCAGCAGCCTAGGGGTCAACACTGAAGCTTTCTTT,CASSLGVNTEAFF
TRBJ1-1,TRBV19,once,NA,TGTGCCAGTAGCTCGAATCCTTGGGGGAGGACTGAAGCTTTCTTT,CASSSNPWGRTEAFF